The present entry profiles one T cell receptor beta chain with its context. Its antigen is unidentified. A much larger clone lies one base from this, so it may be a read error. TCRdb independently ran MiXCR on the reads; one entry per CDR3 protein. The table has about 890,000 distinct CDR3 sequences, around 32% seen once. The record originates from a study of T cell repertoires in cytomegalovirus infection. Germline assignment: CDR1 DFQATT and CDR2 SNEGSKA (reference sequence). Trimming took 0 bases from V and 2 from J, leaving 11 bases between them. The CDR3 is 15 amino acids. The sequencing used cultured CD8+ T cells from PBMCs, collected from culture after CMV antigen stimulation. This sequence joins TRBV20-1 and TRBJ1-5; no firm D call. The sequence came from a human donor in good health (CMV status not recorded). Some clones in this sample may be carry-over from other donors' samples. The CDR3 coding sequence is TGCAGTGCTAGAGATTTGGCGGGCGGCAATCAGCCCCAGCATTTT. Its translation: CSARDLAGGNQPQHF.